The rows below give T cell receptor beta chains drawn from one sample of a study of T cells in localized non-small cell lung cancer. This table comes from immunoSEQ multiplex PCR, and its TCRdb copy is limited to in-frame clones, with some not included. The table records tens of thousands of clones, 84% of them present only once. Source: peripheral blood, taken before any cancer treatment. The receptors were gathered from a female donor older than 55 with stage I lung adenocarcinoma. Both conserved end residues are trimmed from each CDR3. D genes are given only for firm matches. Not every row has a clone size; where given, it reads once, few, many or a size class.

abundance	v_gene	d_gene	CDR3aa
.	TRBV5-1	.	ASSTAGTTTNEQF
few	TRBV6-1	.	ASSGGSSYNEQF
few	TRBV2	TRBD1	ASSPRQGAPQH
.	TRBV12-5	TRBD2	ASGLSSGDTQY
.	TRBV19	TRBD1	ASSGRQGGLIQPQH
.	TRBV6-6	TRBD1	ASSGDRRSSTDTQY
.	TRBV18	TRBD1	ASSKSGQGVSLQY
once	TRBV7-9	.	ASSLTTSYGYT
.	TRBV7-2	.	ASSLGIGYGYT
.	TRBV19	.	ASRDGGSSIGYGYT
few	TRBV6-1	.	ASSEFGRQPQH
.	TRBV19	.	ASSAGENTEAF
once	TRBV6-5	.	ASGGRPAPPLH
.	TRBV2	TRBD2	ASRMGGGPSNTGELF
.	TRBV18	.	ASSPPGGIHNSPLH
.	TRBV14	TRBD1	ASSQGDRGLGNTIY
.	TRBV6-6	.	ASSSTSYEQY
.	TRBV7-9	.	ASSLREGSNEKLF
.	TRBV5-1	TRBD1	ASSLEGQGGTEAF
.	TRBV7-9	TRBD1	ASSFPTGGINTEAF
.	TRBV7-8	TRBD2	ASSSLRSGGEGNTQY
.	TRBV6-5	.	ASKWGAQNTGELF
.	TRBV30	.	AWSSGSRSYEQY
.	TRBV4-1	TRBD2	ASSQTGTTLTAGELF
.	TRBV6-1	TRBD1	ASSGLQGIGSSTMNTEAF
.	TRBV7-2	TRBD1	ASSLLGQGYGYT
.	TRBV6-1	TRBD2	ASSDKLSGSWTGELF
.	TRBV27	.	ASRNGEAGWGGEQY
.	TRBV5-1	.	ASSLAHGGENTGELF
.	TRBV5-1	.	ASSFGAGGEDTIY
.	TRBV2	.	ASSEAGLVSREQF